This is a list of T cell receptor beta chains from one sample in a study of human T cells and chemical hapten exposure. MiXCR, run by TCRdb on the RACE reads, gives a single entry per CDR3 protein. The sample lists more than 55,000 distinct CDR3 sequences, more than 8% seen once, with 9.6% in the top ten. Sequenced here: whole blood, sampled in connection with sensitization to the hapten diphenylcyclopropenone (DPC). These receptors were collected from a man aged 35-49 years with alopecia areata. Some clones in this sample may be carry-over from other donors' samples. Both conserved end residues are part of each CDR3. A D gene is named only where the DNA matches it firmly. Expanded clones get a size class; other rows say once, few or many, or leave the size out.

CASSPGAGVNSPLHF,TGTGCCAGCAGCCCCGGCGCAGGGGTTAATTCACCCCTCCACTTT,many,TRBV5-5,NA,TRBJ1-6
CASSLAFDSLYEQYF,TGCGCCAGCAGCTTGGCCTTCGACAGTTTATACGAGCAGTACTTC,few,TRBV5-1,NA,TRBJ2-7
CASSAMTSGSFGYEQYF,TGTGCCAGCAGCGCCATGACTAGCGGGAGTTTCGGTTACGAGCAGTACTTC,NA,TRBV6-1,TRBD2,TRBJ2-7
CSVWGTDIQYF,TGCAGCGTTTGGGGTACGGACATTCAGTACTTC,many,TRBV29-1,NA,TRBJ2-4
CSAKWWRSYNEQFF,TGCAGTGCCAAATGGTGGCGGTCCTACAATGAGCAGTTCTTC,many,TRBV20-1,NA,TRBJ2-1
CASSKAKGWGSYEQYF,TGTGCCAGCAGCAAAGCCAAGGGCTGGGGTTCCTACGAGCAGTACTTC,many,TRBV21-1,NA,TRBJ2-7
CASSLDRAKGTEAFF,TGCGCCAGCAGCTTGGATAGGGCCAAGGGGACTGAAGCTTTCTTT,many,TRBV5-1,NA,TRBJ1-1
CASSYRTTTPEQYF,TGTGCCAGCAGTTATAGGACAACCACTCCCGAGCAGTACTTC,NA,TRBV6-2/TRBV6-3,NA,TRBJ2-7
CASSLVAAGGLTAELFF,TGTGCCAGCAGCTTAGTGGCGGCGGGGGGTCTAACCGCGGAGCTGTTTTTT,many,TRBV7-2,TRBD2,TRBJ2-2
CSARADREYGYTF,TGCAGTGCTAGAGCGGACAGGGAATATGGCTACACCTTC,few,TRBV20-1,TRBD1,TRBJ1-2